The 29 T cell receptor beta chains given below trace back to one sample, sequenced in a study of CD8 T cells in Susac syndrome. The RNA input was roughly 0.5 to 1 ug, and it was reverse transcribed with random hexamers. Using its own MiXCR run on the immunoSEQ multiplex PCR reads, TCRdb lists one record per CDR3 protein. The data contain 84,000 or so distinct CDR3 sequences, nearly 95% of them singletons. The sample consisted of CD8+ T cells from PBMCs. Receptors originate from a human donor with Susac syndrome.

The J gene is TRBJ1-2, the V gene TRBV6-5; possible D gene TRBD1, 5 bases. CDR3 length: 14 amino acids. V dropped 5 bases and J dropped 4 bases, with 14 bases sitting between them. The germline CDR1 and CDR2 sequences are MNHEY and SVGAGI. The CDR3 bases are TGTGCCAGCAGTAACGGGGGAGGCAGCTATGGCTACACCTTC. Its translation is CASSNGGGSYGYTF.

This sequence joins TRBV7-6 and TRBJ2-7, with a weak D call TRBD1 (6 bases). The germline V gene has CDR1 SGHVS and CDR2 FNYEAQ. This CDR3 spans 15 amino acids. V was cut by 5 bases and J by 1 base, with 15 bases left in between. CDR3 residues: CASSADSGFSYEQYF. CDR3 in DNA: TGTGCCAGCAGCGCGGACAGTGGCTTTTCCTACGAGCAGTACTTC. Combining the CDR3 with reference TRBV7-6 and TRBJ2-7 gives the whole variable domain GAGVSQSPRYKVTKRGQDVALRCDPISGHVSLYWYRQALGQGPEFLTYFNYEAQQDKSGLPNDRFSAERPEGSISTLTIQRTEQRDSAMYRCASSADSGFSYEQYFGPGTRLTVT.

The chain employs TRBV29-1 and TRBJ2-1; a possible D gene is TRBD2 (6 bases). Germline V gene data show CDR1 as SQVTM and CDR2 as ANQGSEA. The CDR3 is 11 amino acids. V shed 3 bases and J shed 6 bases, with 6 bases lying between them. CDR3 DNA sequence: TGCAGCGTTGAGGGGGGCAATGAGCAGTTCTTC. It translates to CSVEGGNEQFF.

The chain carries TRBV12-3 or TRBV12-4 and TRBJ1-1; 10 nucleotides align to TRBD1. The ends lost 1 base at V and 7 bases at J; junction bases unmatched: 3. The length of the CDR3 is 14 residues. The CDR3: CASSLGDRGIEAFF. CDR3 coding DNA: TGTGCCAGCAGTTTAGGGGACAGGGGAATTGAAGCTTTCTTT.

The genes are TRBV29-1 and TRBJ2-7; the D is unclear. Looked up from germline, CDR1 is SQVTM and CDR2 is ANQGSEA. Between the trimmed V and J ends, which lost 0 bases and 2 bases, there was a span of 14 bases. CDR3 length equals 15 residues. The DNA for the CDR3 is TGCAGCGTTGAAGATCGCGGCACCAGCACCTACGAGCAGTACTTC. Amino acids: CSVEDRGTSTYEQYF.

J is TRBJ2-3 and V is TRBV20-1; TRBD2 matches at 10 bases. The CDR3 is made up of 16 amino acids. CDR1 and CDR2 (germline): DFQATT, SNEGSKA (reference sequence). V shed 5 bases and J 3 bases; nucleotides not matched to a gene: 11. The DNA for the CDR3 is TGCAGTGCTGTCAGCGGGAGGGCCATTGGGACAGATACGCAGTATTTT. Its translation is CSAVSGRAIGTDTQYF.

This clonotype was observed once. The chain joins TRBV30 to TRBJ2-1; maybe TRBD1 (5 bases). Germline CDR1 and CDR2: GTSNPN and SVGIG (reference sequence). Trimming removed 3 bases at V and 0 bases at J, with 12 bases between. The CDR3 is made up of 15 amino acids. The CDR3 nucleotides read TGTGCCTGGAGCTCAGGGATGGGCTCCTACAATGAGCAGTTCTTC. Protein product: CAWSSGMGSYNEQFF.

The rearrangement links TRBV4-2 to TRBJ1-2, with 7 bases fitting TRBD1. V lost 4 bases and J lost 4; bases outside the gene matches: 12. The CDR3 consists of 16 residues. From germline, CDR1 is LGHNA and CDR2 YNFKEQ. In DNA form, the CDR3 reads TGTGCCAGCAGCCCGCTATCAAAAACAGGGGTCTATGGCTACACCTTC. This sequence encodes CASSPLSKTGVYGYTF.

This clonotype turned up a few times. V and J are TRBV5-6 and TRBJ1-5; 7 nucleotides align to TRBD1. Germline values: CDR1 SGHDT, CDR2 YYEEEE. J gave up 7 bases and V 4 bases, and 2 bases lay outside the gene matches. The CDR3 spans 12 residues. DNA for the CDR3: TGTGCCAGCAGCCAGGGGGGACAGCCCCAGCATTTT. This sequence encodes CASSQGGQPQHF.

The J gene is TRBJ1-1, the V gene TRBV20-1; D uncertain. Trimming pared 4 bases from V and 1 base from J, leaving 10 bases between. The germline V gene encodes CDR1 DFQATT and CDR2 SNEGSKA (reference sequence). CDR3 size: 13 residues. CDR3 DNA sequence: TGCAGTGCTAATAAGGGAACGAACACTGAAGCTTTCTTT. Amino acid sequence: CSANKGTNTEAFF.

This sequence joins TRBV14 and TRBJ1-1, with 8 bases matching TRBD1. This CDR3 has 14 amino acids. Unmatched junction bases numbered 6, after V lost 4 bases and J lost 5 bases. Germline lookup yields CDR1 SGHDN and CDR2 FVKESK. The CDR3 DNA reads TGTGCCAGCAGCCCAACCGACAGGGGAACTGAAGCTTTCTTT. This encodes CASSPTDRGTEAFF.

V usage is TRBV3-1 and J usage is TRBJ1-4; weak D call: TRBD1 (5 bases). Germline CDR1 and CDR2: LGHDT and YNNKEL (reference sequence). V dropped 4 bases and J dropped 4 bases, with 19 bases sitting between them. CDR3 length equals 17 residues. The CDR3 DNA reads as TGTGCCAGCAGCCCTACTCGCCGCGGGGGATTTAATGAAAAACTGTTTTTT. This sequence encodes CASSPTRRGGFNEKLFF.

The chain links TRBV27 to TRBJ2-1; 7 nucleotides align to TRBD2. Losses at the gene ends were 6 bases for V and 5 bases for J; bases not matched to a gene: 7. Germline CDR1 and CDR2: MNHEY and SMNVEV (reference sequence). The CDR3 is made up of 14 amino acids. The chain's CDR3 is CASRAGGFNNEQFF. The CDR3 nucleotides are TGTGCCAGCAGGGCCGGGGGGTTCAACAATGAGCAGTTCTTC.

The V call is TRBV3-1, the J call TRBJ2-1, with D possibly TRBD2 on 6 matching bases. Germline-derived CDR1 and CDR2 are LGHDT and YNNKEL (reference sequence). Trimming cost V 0 bases and J 4 bases, with 13 bases left between them. This CDR3 spans 16 amino acids. CDR3: CASSQDMASVYNEQFF. CDR3 in DNA: TGTGCCAGCAGCCAAGATATGGCTAGCGTATACAATGAGCAGTTCTTC.

This clonotype was observed once. The V call is TRBV9, the J call TRBJ2-7; D is perhaps TRBD1 (6 bases). V shed 0 bases and J shed 4 bases, with 11 bases lying between them. CDR3 size: 14 residues. The germline V gene has CDR1 SGDLS and CDR2 YYNGEE. The CDR3 protein is CASSVGSGEYEQYF. CDR3 nucleotides: TGTGCCAGCAGCGTAGGGTCAGGGGAATACGAGCAGTACTTC. Complete variable domain (other parts from reference TRBV9 and TRBJ2-7): DSGVTQTPKHLITATGQRVTLRCSPRSGDLSVYWYQQSLDQGLQFLIQYYNGEERAKGNILERFSAQQFPDLHSELNLSSLELGDSALYFCASSVGSGEYEQYFGPGTRLTVT.

The gene calls are TRBV4-3 and TRBJ2-7; the D gene is possibly TRBD2 (6 bases). CDR3 length: 15 amino acids. V was shortened by 0 bases and J by 0 bases, with 9 bases between the two germline ends. In germline, CDR1 is LGHNA, CDR2 YSLEER. CDR3 DNA sequence: TGCGCCAGCAGCCAAGAAGACGGGAGCTCCTACGAGCAGTACTTC. Translating gives CASSQEDGSSYEQYF.

The J gene is TRBJ2-7, the V gene TRBV19; no clear D. Germline V gives CDR1 LNHDA, CDR2 SQIVND (reference sequence). CDR3 length: 12 amino acids. Trimming took 5 bases from V and 3 from J, leaving 8 bases between them. The CDR3 sequence: CASSHGYYEQYF. The CDR3 region has the DNA TGTGCCAGTAGTCACGGATACTACGAGCAGTACTTC.

This chain connects TRBV19 to TRBJ2-1; D unclear. With 2 bases removed from V and 3 bases from J, the gap between germline ends came to 8 bases. This CDR3 has 14 residues. Germline V gene lookup returns CDR1 LNHDA and CDR2 SQIVND (reference sequence). The CDR3 loop reads CASSITALYNEQFF. As DNA, the CDR3 is TGTGCCAGTAGTATAACGGCTCTCTACAATGAGCAGTTCTTC.

Only one count was recorded for this clonotype. This sequence joins TRBV5-1 and TRBJ1-1; the D gene is possibly TRBD1 (6 bases). The germline V gene has CDR1 SGHRS and CDR2 YFSETQ. The V end lost 7 bases, the J end lost 8 bases, and 18 bases lay between the germline ends. CDR3 length: 13 residues. For the CDR3, the DNA is TGCGCCAGCTACTCCCTGGGGGGCCAGGAAGCTTTCTTT. Its translation is CASYSLGGQEAFF.

CDR3 amino acids: CASSSGGETQYF. CDR3 bases: TGTGCCAGCAGTTCCGGTGGTGAGACCCAGTACTTC. This chain uses TRBV12-3 or TRBV12-4 with TRBJ2-5; D is unclear. The V end was cut by 4 bases, the J end by 5 bases, with 8 bases between. CDR3 size: 12 residues.

This clonotype was found once. The genes are TRBV19 and TRBJ2-4, with 9 bases matching TRBD1. The germline CDR1 and CDR2 sequences are LNHDA and SQIVND (reference sequence). After removal of 5 bases from V and 7 bases from J, the junction contained 6 bases not matched to a gene. The CDR3 covers 14 residues. The CDR3 loop is CASSEQGAVNIQYF. As DNA, the CDR3 is TGTGCCAGTAGTGAACAGGGGGCGGTTAACATTCAGTACTTC.

V usage is TRBV30 and J usage is TRBJ1-5; 8 bases map to TRBD1. This CDR3 has 15 amino acids. The V and J ends lost 2 bases and 11 bases, in that order; junction bases with no gene match: 14. The germline gives CDR1 GTSNPN, CDR2 SVGIG (reference sequence). This CDR3 is CAWSISAAGGQAQHF. The CDR3 coding sequence is TGTGCCTGGAGTATATCGGCCGCCGGGGGACAGGCCCAGCATTTT.

The rearrangement uses TRBV7-2 and TRBJ2-7, with 9 bases that match TRBD1. This CDR3 contains 15 residues. Germline assignment: CDR1 SGHTA and CDR2 FQGNSA. The trim removed 5 bases at V and 2 bases at J, leaving 7 bases unmatched. CDR3 sequence: CASSTTGQGPYEQYF. In DNA, the CDR3 is TGTGCCAGCAGCACCACGGGACAGGGTCCCTACGAGCAGTACTTC.

In this sample, this clonotype turned up once. The rearrangement joins TRBV4-1 to TRBJ2-7; 10 bases are shared with TRBD2. Germline V gives CDR1 MGHRA, CDR2 YSYEKL. The V segment lost 5 bases and the J segment 3 bases; nucleotides outside the gene matches: 7. The CDR3 has 15 amino acids. Here the CDR3 reads CASSSRTSGNYEQYF. DNA for the CDR3: TGCGCCAGCAGCTCAAGGACTAGCGGCAACTACGAGCAGTACTTC.

The chain combines TRBV30 with TRBJ1-2, with 8 bases matching TRBD1. CDR1 GTSNPN and CDR2 SVGIG come from the germline V gene (reference sequence). The CDR3 consists of 15 residues. With 5 bases clipped from V and 0 bases from J, the junction kept 8 bases outside the gene matches. CDR3 sequence: CAWWTGYGANYGYTF. For the CDR3, the DNA is TGTGCCTGGTGGACAGGGTATGGAGCTAACTATGGCTACACCTTC.

The chain is built from TRBV20-1 and TRBJ2-2; 9 nucleotides agree with TRBD1. The CDR3 runs 16 residues. CDR1 is DFQATT, CDR2 SNEGSKA, per germline (reference sequence). Unmatched junction bases numbered 8, after V lost 0 bases and J lost 6 bases. The CDR3 DNA is TGCAGTGCTAGAGAAGCCGGGACAGGGATTTCCGGGGAGCTGTTTTTT. This gives the protein CSAREAGTGISGELFF.

The rearrangement joins TRBV19 to TRBJ1-4; no definite D call. The V gene's germline CDR1 is LNHDA and CDR2 SQIVND (reference sequence). The CDR3 is 16 amino acids. The ends were cut back, 3 bases at V and 0 bases at J, with 11 bases in the middle. The CDR3: CASSIEYTTTNEKLFF. The CDR3 nucleotides are TGTGCCAGTAGTATCGAGTACACAACAACTAATGAAAAACTGTTTTTT. The entire variable domain, with the rest obtained from reference TRBV19 and TRBJ1-4, is as follows: DGGITQSPKYLFRKEGQNVTLSCEQNLNHDAMYWYRQDPGQGLRLIYYSQIVNDFQKGDIAEGYSVSREKKESFPLTVTSAQKNPTAFYLCASSIEYTTTNEKLFFGSGTQLSVL.

Details on this clonotype: An end of the junction does not agree with germline; a read error may underlie this. V usage is TRBV12-5 and J usage is TRBJ1-1; D call uncertain. The CDR3 contains 15 residues. Germline lookup yields CDR1 LGHNT and CDR2 FRNRAP. The CDR3 nucleotides read TGTGCTAGTGGTTTGACCCCGAGTCTGAACCCTGAAGCTTTCTTT. Translating gives CASGLTPSLNPEAFF. The full variable domain, with the rest looked up from reference TRBV12-5 and TRBJ1-1, is DARVTQTPRHKVTEMGQEVTMRCQPILGHNTVFWYRQTMMQGLELLAYFRNRAPLDDSGMPKDRFSAEMPDATLATLKIQPSEPRDSAVYFCASGLTPSLNPEAFFGQGTRLTVV.

The chain joins TRBV19 to TRBJ1-2, with 7 bases aligning to TRBD1. V dropped 10 bases and J dropped 0; count of bases not matched to a gene: 8. Germline V lookup: CDR1 LNHDA, CDR2 SQIVND (reference sequence). The CDR3 is 14 residues long. This CDR3 is CATGDSTANYGYTF. CDR3 coding DNA: TGTGCCACTGGGGACAGCACCGCTAACTATGGCTACACCTTC.